The 32 T cell receptor beta chains below all came from one sample that was sequenced in a study of vaccination effects on CD4 cells after COVID-19. Their cognate antigens are unknown. Sequencing used immunoSEQ multiplex PCR; TCRdb keeps in-frame clones, though not all of them. The sample has around 68,000 clones, roughly 80% seen once; the top ten hold 9% to 15%. Before any sequencing was done, the ViraFEST assay used viral peptide pools to expand antigen-specific CD4+ T cells. Subsequent to 10 days of culture, CD4+ T cells were isolated. Vaccinated recipients, who were negative for nucleocapsid antibodies, had no history of SARS-CoV-2 infection. The source material was CD4+ T cells from PBMCs cultured with SARS-CoV-2 spike peptides, sampled before COVID-19 vaccination. These receptor sequences come from a human donor who received a COVID-19 vaccine.

This chain links TRBV6-5 with TRBJ2-1, with a tentative D call TRBD1 (5 bases). V lost 5 bases and J lost 3, with 8 bases in between. Germline values: CDR1 MNHEY, CDR2 SVGAGI. CDR3 length: 13 residues. The chain's CDR3 is CASSRDSYNEQFF. For the CDR3, the DNA is TGTGCCAGCAGTCGAGACAGCTACAATGAGCAGTTCTTC.

The V gene is TRBV4-3, the J gene TRBJ1-1, with D perhaps TRBD1 (5 bases). CDR3 length: 16 residues. V gave up 4 bases and J gave up 0 bases, with 15 bases separating them. Germline CDR1 and CDR2: LGHNA and YSLEER. The CDR3 region is CASSPGQRGVNTEAFF. In DNA, the CDR3 is TGCGCCAGCAGCCCAGGTCAGCGGGGCGTGAACACTGAAGCTTTCTTT.

This clone has more than one count but fewer than ten. The rearrangement uses TRBV18 and TRBJ1-3; maybe TRBD1 (6 bases). This CDR3 region has 14 residues. Germline V gives CDR1 KGHSH, CDR2 LQKENI. The V and J ends lost 5 bases and 3 bases respectively, with 11 bases between them. CDR3 coding DNA: TGTGCCAGCTCAATACAGGGAGATGGAAACACCATATATTTT. This sequence encodes CASSIQGDGNTIYF.

The V gene is TRBV7-3, the J gene TRBJ2-5; D might be TRBD1 (5 bases). Germline CDR1 and CDR2: SGHTA and FQGTGA. V lost 4 bases and J lost 7, with 13 bases in between. The CDR3 loop spans 13 amino acids. CDR3 coding DNA: TGTGCCAGCAGCTCTGACAGTGTCGGGACCCAGTACTTC. Translating it yields CASSSDSVGTQYF.

The chain employs TRBV5-4 and TRBJ2-3; 11 nucleotides align to TRBD2. V was clipped by 4 bases and J by 0 bases; unmatched bases: 7. The CDR3 has 17 amino acids. The germline gives CDR1 SGHNT, CDR2 YYREEE (reference sequence). CDR3 DNA sequence: TGTGCCAGCAGCAGGGGAGGGACTAGCGGAAGCACAGATACGCAGTATTTT. This codes for CASSRGGTSGSTDTQYF.

The chain employs TRBV2 and TRBJ1-1, with a weak D call TRBD1 (5 bases). Germline V gene lookup returns CDR1 SNHLY and CDR2 FYNNEI. This CDR3 contains 15 residues. Trimming shortened V by 7 bases and J by 4 bases, and 19 bases separated the two germline ends. The CDR3 protein is CASTYEGGVGTEAFF. CDR3 coding DNA: TGTGCCAGCACTTACGAGGGAGGGGTAGGCACTGAAGCTTTCTTT.

This sequence joins TRBV6-1 and TRBJ1-2; 9 bases fit TRBD1. Germline V gene sequence: CDR1 MNHNS, CDR2 SASEGT. The CDR3 has 14 amino acids. With 2 bases clipped from V and 5 bases from J, the junction kept 3 bases outside the gene matches. CDR3: CASSEWGQGYGYTF. The DNA of the CDR3 is TGTGCCAGCAGTGAATGGGGACAGGGTTATGGCTACACCTTC.

V usage is TRBV12-5 and J usage is TRBJ2-3, with D possibly matching TRBD1 (6 bases). The CDR3 runs 18 residues. With 2 bases removed from V and 0 bases from J, the gap between germline ends came to 18 bases. Germline loops: CDR1 LGHNT, CDR2 FRNRAP. The DNA of the CDR3 is TGTGCTAGTGGTTTGACAACCGATGGGACAACTAGCACAGATACGCAGTATTTT. It specifies CASGLTTDGTTSTDTQYF.

The V and J genes are TRBV4-1 and TRBJ2-2, with D possibly TRBD1 on 5 matching bases. Germline V lookup: CDR1 MGHRA, CDR2 YSYEKL. This CDR3 is 16 amino acids long. Trimming took 4 bases from V and 1 from J, leaving 13 bases between them. CDR3 sequence reads: CASSRDIDRNTGELFF. The CDR3 DNA is TGCGCCAGCAGCCGGGATATAGACAGGAACACCGGGGAGCTGTTTTTT.

The chain couples TRBV18 to TRBJ2-3; tentatively, D is TRBD2 (5 bases). Germline CDR1 and CDR2: KGHSH and LQKENI. This CDR3 is 15 amino acids long. V gave up 6 bases and J gave up 3 bases, with 16 bases separating them. The CDR3 loop is CASSQSRRETDTQYF. In DNA, the CDR3 is TGTGCCAGCTCCCAGAGCCGAAGGGAGACAGATACGCAGTATTTT.

The chain employs TRBV9 and TRBJ2-3; 8 bases line up with TRBD2. From germline, CDR1 is SGDLS and CDR2 YYNGEE. The CDR3 spans 17 residues. With V trimmed by 3 bases and J by 3 bases, 12 bases remained unmatched. The CDR3 sequence: CASSARYGTRPTDTQYF. The CDR3 bases are TGTGCCAGCAGCGCTCGCTACGGGACTAGGCCAACAGATACGCAGTATTTT.

The chain couples TRBV6-5 to TRBJ1-5, with a tentative D call TRBD1 (5 bases). Trimming stripped 6 bases from V and 5 bases from J, with 11 bases between. Germline V CDR1 and CDR2: MNHEY, SVGAGI. The CDR3 totals 13 residues. CDR3 amino acids: CASSPWGDQPQHF. The CDR3, as DNA: TGTGCCAGCAGCCCCTGGGGGGATCAGCCCCAGCATTTT.

The chain employs TRBV5-1 and TRBJ1-1, with D maybe TRBD1 (6 bases). The germline V gene has CDR1 SGHRS and CDR2 YFSETQ. The CDR3 has 16 amino acids. V lost 0 bases, J lost 1 base, and 13 bases lay in between. The CDR3 here is CASSLAPDRRNTEAFF. CDR3 coding DNA: TGCGCCAGCAGCTTGGCCCCTGACAGGCGGAACACTGAAGCTTTCTTT.

V and J are TRBV7-9 and TRBJ1-2; 7 bases map to TRBD1. There are 15 residues in the CDR3. V lost 5 bases, J lost 2 bases, and 8 bases stayed unmatched. Per germline, CDR1 SEHNR and CDR2 FQNEAQ (reference sequence). CDR3 residues: CASSARDSRNYGYTF. Here the CDR3 DNA reads TGTGCCAGCAGCGCCCGGGACAGCAGAAACTATGGCTACACCTTC.

The chain is built from TRBV4-2 and TRBJ1-1; unclear D gene. Trimming took 0 bases from V and 0 from J, leaving 14 bases between them. The CDR3 covers 17 residues. The V gene's germline CDR1 is LGHNA and CDR2 YNFKEQ. The CDR3 here is CASSQDSPASLNTEAFF. As DNA, the CDR3 is TGTGCCAGCAGCCAAGATTCCCCCGCCAGCCTGAACACTGAAGCTTTCTTT.

CDR3 DNA: TGTGCCAGCAGCTTGCCGAAGGGAGGGGCGAACACCGGGGAGCTGTTTTTT. Translating it yields CASSLPKGGANTGELFF. The chain is built from TRBV5-4 and TRBJ2-2, with 7 nucleotides matching TRBD2. The V gene's germline CDR1 is SGHNT and CDR2 YYREEE (reference sequence). This CDR3 has 17 residues. The V and J ends lost 1 base and 0 bases, in that order; junction bases with no gene match: 6.

This clone was picked up one time. J is TRBJ2-1 and V is TRBV5-1, with D possibly TRBD1 on 6 matching bases. This CDR3 contains 14 residues. Germline V gene sequence: CDR1 SGHRS, CDR2 YFSETQ. V was shortened by 2 bases and J by 3 bases, with 9 bases between the two germline ends. The CDR3 loop reads CASSFTGSYNEQFF. CDR3 in DNA: TGCGCCAGCAGCTTTACAGGGAGCTACAATGAGCAGTTCTTC.

The chain recombines TRBV5-1 with TRBJ2-6; TRBD1 or TRBD2 may be the D gene (5 bases each). The V end was cut by 4 bases, the J end by 0 bases, with 5 bases between. CDR3 length equals 14 residues. The germline V gene has CDR1 SGHRS and CDR2 YFSETQ. The CDR3 loop is CASSGTSGANVLTF. The CDR3 bases are TGCGCCAGCAGCGGGACCTCTGGGGCCAACGTCCTGACTTTC.

This chain joins TRBV6-4 and TRBJ2-1; TRBD1 is a possible D gene (7 bases). Germline loops: CDR1 MRHNA, CDR2 SNTAGT. The CDR3 consists of 17 residues. V lost 6 bases, J lost 3 bases, and 21 bases lay in between. Written as DNA, the CDR3 is TGTGCCAGCAGACACCAGACGACAGGGAGGAACTACAATGAGCAGTTCTTC. As protein: CASRHQTTGRNYNEQFF.

V is TRBV5-1 and J is TRBJ1-4, with D perhaps matching TRBD1 (5 bases). Between the trimmed V and J ends, which lost 0 bases and 5 bases, there was a span of 8 bases. CDR3 size: 14 residues. Germline V gene sequence: CDR1 SGHRS, CDR2 YFSETQ. This CDR3 reads CASSLEGENEKLFF. The CDR3 nucleotides are TGCGCCAGCAGCTTGGAAGGGGAGAATGAAAAACTGTTTTTT.

This chain's CDR3 is CASSQDLGTFTNSPLHF. The CDR3 DNA follows: TGTGCCAGCAGCCAAGATCTCGGGACATTTACGAATTCACCCCTCCACTTT. V gene TRBV3-1 (or the pseudogene TRBV3-2) combines with J gene TRBJ1-6; maybe TRBD1 (6 bases). The CDR3 has 17 amino acids. Germline V CDR1 and CDR2: LGHDT, YNNKEL (reference sequence). V lost 0 bases and J lost 7, with 16 bases in between.

The rearrangement joins TRBV29-1 to TRBJ1-2, with D possibly being TRBD1 (6 bases). The CDR3 contains 15 residues. Per germline, CDR1 SQVTM and CDR2 ANQGSEA. V lost 1 base, J lost 4 bases, and 16 bases lay in between. The CDR3 nucleotides are TGCAGCGTTGAAGGCAAAGGACAGTATACCTATGGCTACACCTTC. Translation: CSVEGKGQYTYGYTF.

The chain joins TRBV5-1 to TRBJ2-1; TRBD1 aligns across 7 bases. V lost 6 bases and J lost 7; bases outside the gene matches: 10. Germline CDR1 is SGHRS and CDR2 is YFSETQ. This CDR3 is 14 amino acids long. The CDR3: CASNTGTASNEQFF. As DNA, the CDR3 is TGCGCCAGCAACACCGGGACAGCCTCGAATGAGCAGTTCTTC.

This clone was seen just once. The chain uses TRBV18 and TRBJ2-3, with D perhaps being TRBD1 or TRBD2 (6 bases each). CDR1 and CDR2 (germline): KGHSH, LQKENI. This CDR3 has 13 amino acids. The ends were cut back, 6 bases at V and 4 bases at J, with 11 bases in the middle. The CDR3 protein is CASSKGGPDTQYF. CDR3 nucleotide sequence: TGTGCCAGCTCGAAGGGGGGCCCAGATACGCAGTATTTT.

The chain is built from TRBV2 and TRBJ1-2; possible D gene TRBD1, 5 bases. V dropped 8 bases and J dropped 5 bases, with 18 bases sitting between them. Germline CDR1 is SNHLY and CDR2 is FYNNEI. The CDR3 loop spans 14 amino acids. The CDR3 region has the DNA TGTGCCAGCGAAACGACGGGGACGGAATATGGCTACACCTTC. It codes for CASETTGTEYGYTF.

This clone was observed a few times. The chain carries TRBV10-3 and TRBJ2-7, with 7 bases fitting TRBD1. The V gene end was trimmed by 5 bases and the J gene end by 2 bases; junction bases not matched to a gene: 6. The length of the CDR3 is 14 residues. In germline, CDR1 is ENHRY, CDR2 SYGVKD. The CDR3 region has the DNA TGTGCCATCAGTCCAGACAGGGCGCCCTACGAGCAGTACGTC. As protein: CAISPDRAPYEQYV.

The chain has TRBV6-5 and TRBJ1-5; no clear D. Germline V lookup: CDR1 MNHEY, CDR2 SVGAGI. The CDR3 runs 14 residues. Trimming removed 7 bases from V and 0 bases from J, with 10 bases in between. The CDR3 sequence: CASMRPYSNQPQHF. CDR3 nucleotides: TGTGCCAGCATGAGACCGTATAGCAATCAGCCCCAGCATTTT.

This sequence joins TRBV7-2 and TRBJ1-2; 10 bases match TRBD1. The CDR3 sequence is 16 residues long. Germline CDR1 reads SGHTA; CDR2 reads FQGNSA. Trimming at V came to 1 base and at J to 7 bases, leaving 9 bases not matched to a gene. CDR3 in DNA: TGTGCCAGCAGCTTAGTCAAACCGACAGGGGGCATTGGCTACACCTTC. Its translation is CASSLVKPTGGIGYTF.

The chain employs TRBV5-1 and TRBJ2-3; 7 positions agree with TRBD2. This CDR3 has 14 amino acids. V gave up 4 bases and J gave up 2 bases; unmatched junction bases: 4. Germline V gives CDR1 SGHRS, CDR2 YFSETQ. CDR3 sequence reads: CASSLRLATDTQYF. The CDR3 DNA sequence: TGCGCCAGCAGCCTGAGACTAGCCACAGATACGCAGTATTTT.

In DNA, the CDR3 is TGTGCCAGCAGCGTAGAAGTTTTTTCGCGGGGCTACACCTTC. Its translation: CASSVEVFSRGYTF. The chain joins TRBV9 to TRBJ1-2; D call uncertain. V was clipped by 0 bases and J by 8 bases, with 14 bases between them. Germline V gene lookup returns CDR1 SGDLS and CDR2 YYNGEE. The CDR3 is 14 amino acids.

This clone was seen once. The rearrangement joins TRBV10-3 to TRBJ2-2; 13 bases agree with TRBD2. The ends lost 3 bases at V and 5 bases at J; junction bases unmatched: 6. The V gene's germline CDR1 is ENHRY and CDR2 SYGVKD. The CDR3 covers 17 residues. The CDR3 nucleotides read TGTGCCATCAGTGACTCCCGACTAGCGGGGGGTACCGGGGAGCTGTTTTTT. It translates to CAISDSRLAGGTGELFF.

The V gene is TRBV5-6, the J gene TRBJ1-3; D is undetermined. The CDR3 consists of 13 residues. The germline V gene has CDR1 SGHDT and CDR2 YYEEEE. The V end lost 0 bases, the J end lost 8 bases, and 9 bases lay between the germline ends. The CDR3 DNA is TGTGCCAGCAGCTTGGAACTGAAGGACACCATATATTTT. Its translation is CASSLELKDTIYF.